Following are 5 T cell receptor beta chains from one sample sequenced in a study of tumor-infiltrating lymphocytes in primary liver carcinoma. The authors made TCR beta cDNA from roughly 480 ng total RNA with a constant-region primer. Three rounds of nested multiplex PCR with slightly modified ARM-PCR produced TCR beta libraries. It was with TRBV1-TRBV30 forward primers and a C-beta reverse primer that the first two PCR rounds were run, at roughly 10 cycles each. TCRdb redid the calling of the multiplex PCR reads with MiXCR, one entry per CDR3 protein. The data contain roughly 120,000 distinct CDR3 sequences, 64% of them singletons. Without any cell sorting, roughly 17-31 mg of bulk tissue yielded co-extracted RNA and DNA. Sequencing was done on a sample of liver tumor tissue from sampling region 3. Subset noted: tumor region T3, left-lateral pole. These receptors all stem from a woman in her sixties with primary liver carcinoma and hepatitis B virus infection.

Concerning this clonotype itself: A junction boundary mismatches the germline segment, possibly from a read error. The J gene is TRBJ2-3, the V gene TRBV5-1; D might be TRBD1 (5 bases). Per the germline V gene, CDR1 is SGHRS and CDR2 is YFSETQ. The CDR3 has 16 residues. CDR3 bases: TGCGCCAGCAGCTTGATGGCAGGGCTTAGCACAGATAGGCAGTATTTT. Amino acids: CASSLMAGLSTDRQYF.

To note about this clonotype: At one of its ends the junction is not consistent with the germline gene, which may arise from a read error. This rearrangement joins TRBV5-1 to TRBJ2-3; a weak D match, TRBD2 (5 bases). Germline assignment: CDR1 SGHRS and CDR2 YFSETQ. CDR3 length: 16 amino acids. In nucleotides, the CDR3 is TGCGCCAGCAGCTTGGGACAAGGGTCTAGCACAGATACGCTGTATTTT. This encodes CASSLGQGSSTDTLYF.

In regard to this clonotype: A much larger clone is a single base away; this may be a read error. The CDR3 sequence: CASSIRRGQDTGELFF. The DNA for the CDR3 is TGTGCCAGCAGTATCAGAAGGGGACAGGACACCGGGGAGCTGTTTTTT. This chain connects TRBV28 to TRBJ2-2; 8 nucleotides align to TRBD1. The ends lost 5 bases at V and 3 bases at J; junction bases unmatched: 8. Looked up from germline, CDR1 is MDHEN and CDR2 is SYDVKM. The CDR3 is made up of 16 amino acids.

As to this clonotype: It may be a read error: a sequence one base away is much more abundant. J is TRBJ2-1 and V is TRBV5-4; 11 bases fit TRBD2. The CDR3 loop spans 17 amino acids. CDR1 is SGHNT, CDR2 YYREEE, per germline (reference sequence). CDR3 in amino acids: CASCLSRLAGPYNEQFF. The DNA for the CDR3 is TGTGCCAGCTGCTTAAGTCGACTAGCGGGGCCCTACAATGAGCAGTTCTTC.

On this clonotype itself: One end of the junction varies from germline; a read error may be responsible. The chain combines TRBV29-1 with TRBJ1-2; D is unclear. The V gene's germline CDR1 is SQVTM and CDR2 ANQGSEA. The CDR3 covers 12 residues. Here the CDR3 DNA reads TGCAGCGGTAGGCTTACTGACTATGGCTATACCTTC. As protein: CSGRLTDYGYTF.